These 19 T cell receptor beta chains share one sample of origin, sequenced in a study of blood T cells in healthy people across ages. A second PCR of roughly 7 to 11 cycles used a sample-barcoded 5' primer and a J-beta primer mix. Each CDR3 protein is one row after TCRdb ran MiXCR on the 5' RACE reads. The data contain fewer than 700,000 distinct CDR3 sequences, around half of them seen just once; the ten biggest clones take up just under 25%. Sample: blood. All receptors derive from a man older than 75 in good health.

The chain has TRBV12-3 or TRBV12-4 and TRBJ2-5, with a weak D call TRBD2 (5 bases). The DNA end lines up better with TRBJ2-7; the J call may be wrong. There are 12 residues in the CDR3. Here the CDR3 DNA reads TGTGCCAGCAGTCCCACAGAGGGCGAGCAGTACTTC. The encoded protein is CASSPTEGEQYF.

This clonotype appeared a few times. The chain carries TRBV24-1 and TRBJ1-1; D is possibly TRBD1 (5 bases). V was cut by 2 bases and J by 0 bases, with 9 bases left in between. CDR3 size: 15 residues. Germline CDR1 KGHDR, CDR2 SFDVKD. The CDR3 DNA follows: TGTGCCACCAGTGATTCTAAGACAGTGAACACTGAAGCTTTCTTT. Protein: CATSDSKTVNTEAFF.

This clonotype was recorded many times. The chain employs TRBV6-6 and TRBJ2-2; 7 bases are a match to TRBD2. V was clipped by 6 bases and J by 1 base; unmatched bases: 5. The CDR3 is 15 residues long. Germline V gene sequence: CDR1 MNHNY, CDR2 SVGAGI (reference sequence). CDR3: CASSPGLRNTGELFF. Here the CDR3 DNA reads TGTGCCAGCAGCCCGGGACTACGGAACACCGGGGAGCTGTTTTTT.

CDR3 protein: CSADASLGELFF. CDR3 DNA sequence: TGCAGCGCGGACGCCTCCCTCGGGGAGCTGTTTTTT. This chain uses TRBV29-1 with TRBJ2-2, with D hard to call. The germline V gene has CDR1 SQVTM and CDR2 ANQGSEA. The CDR3 sequence is 12 residues long. V dropped 7 bases and J dropped 7 bases, with 13 bases sitting between them.

The rearrangement links TRBV4-3 to TRBJ2-2, with TRBD2 matching over 7 bases. The CDR3 covers 17 residues. Per germline, CDR1 LGHNA and CDR2 YSLEER. V lost 0 bases and J lost 2; bases outside the gene matches: 6. DNA for the CDR3: TGCGCCAGCAGCCAAGATCATGGCGGGGGAAACACCGGGGAGCTGTTTTTT. This codes for CASSQDHGGGNTGELFF.

This chain joins TRBV10-3 and TRBJ1-5; possible D gene TRBD1, 5 bases. The V end was cut by 5 bases, the J end by 2 bases, with 13 bases between. The CDR3 loop spans 15 amino acids. Germline CDR1 ENHRY, CDR2 SYGVKD. CDR3 protein: CAISPSGGGNQPQHF. CDR3 sequence (DNA): TGTGCCATCAGTCCGAGCGGGGGAGGCAATCAGCCCCAGCATTTT.

Notes on this clonotype: A read error may be the cause here, since a much bigger clone is one base away. The J gene is TRBJ2-3, the V gene TRBV7-9, with D possibly matching TRBD2 (5 bases). The CDR3 is made up of 12 amino acids. Germline assignment: CDR1 SEHNR and CDR2 FQNEAQ (reference sequence). The DNA of the CDR3 is TGTTCCAGCAGCTTGACGGGGGATACGCAGTATTTT. Translated: CSSSLTGDTQYF. The full variable domain, in which reference TRBV7-9 and TRBJ2-3 provide the parts outside the CDR3, is DTGVSQNPRHKITKRGQNVTFRCDPISEHNRLYWYRQTLGQGPEFLTYFQNEAQLEKSRLLSDRFSAERPKGSFSTLEIQRTEQGDSAMYLCSSSLTGDTQYFGPGTRLTVL.

The rearrangement joins TRBV7-2 to TRBJ2-5; 7 nucleotides line up with TRBD1. Germline V CDR1 and CDR2: SGHTA, FQGNSA. The CDR3 length is 15 residues. Unmatched junction bases numbered 8, after V lost 5 bases and J lost 2 bases. The CDR3 DNA sequence: TGTGCCAGCAGCAGAAACCCGGGACAGCAAGAGACCCAGTACTTC. Its translation is CASSRNPGQQETQYF. Supplemented by reference TRBV7-2 and TRBJ2-5, the full variable domain reads GAGVSQSPSNKVTEKGKDVELRCDPISGHTALYWYRQSLGQGLEFLIYFQGNSAPDKSGLPSDRFSAERTGGSVSTLTIQRTQQEDSAVYLCASSRNPGQQETQYFGPGTRLLVL.

This chain uses TRBV29-1 with TRBJ2-3; 8 nucleotides match TRBD2. CDR3 length: 13 residues. Trimming at V came to 7 bases and at J to 4 bases, leaving 7 bases not matched to a gene. Looked up from germline, CDR1 is SQVTM and CDR2 is ANQGSEA. Here the CDR3 reads CSGYSGIADTQYF. The DNA for the CDR3 is TGCAGCGGTTATAGCGGGATAGCAGATACGCAGTATTTT.

The chain carries TRBV29-1 and TRBJ2-5; 8 bases are a match to TRBD2. The CDR3 consists of 15 residues. V trimming: 3 bases; J trimming: 0 bases; junction bases outside the gene matches: 6. The V gene's germline CDR1 is SQVTM and CDR2 ANQGSEA. The CDR3 bases are TGCAGCGTTGATTCGGGAGGGAATAACCAAGAGACCCAGTACTTC. It translates to CSVDSGGNNQETQYF.

Notes on this clonotype: Its ends do not fully match the called genes, so a read error is possible. The rearrangement joins TRBV5-1 to TRBJ2-6; unclear D gene. Per the germline V gene, CDR1 is SGHRS and CDR2 is YFSETQ. This CDR3 region has 15 residues. The CDR3 DNA reads TGCGCCAACAGCTTCGACTCCTCTGGGGCCAACGTCCTGACTTTC. Translated, it gives CANSFDSSGANVLTF.

Many counts were recorded for this clonotype. The genes are TRBV6-5 and TRBJ2-3; D may be TRBD1 or TRBD2 (6 bases each). The V gene lost 6 bases and the J gene lost 11 bases, with 18 bases spanning the gap. The CDR3 consists of 13 residues. The germline V gene has CDR1 MNHEY and CDR2 SVGAGI. The CDR3 nucleotides are TGTGCCAGCAGCCTACTCGGGGGCGTGTGGCAGTATTTT. It is translated as CASSLLGGVWQYF.

The V and J genes are TRBV7-8 and TRBJ2-6; tentatively, D is TRBD2 (6 bases). The V gene lost 1 base and the J gene lost 8 bases, with 12 bases spanning the gap. Germline V gene lookup returns CDR1 SGHVS and CDR2 FQNEAQ. CDR3 length equals 15 residues. In nucleotides, the CDR3 is TGTGCCAGCAGCTTAGGGGGGGTCCTTTCCAACGTCCTGACTTTC. It encodes CASSLGGVLSNVLTF.

A note on this clonotype: A clone one base away is much larger, so this may be a read error. The chain uses TRBV6-2 or TRBV6-3 and TRBJ2-7; the match to TRBD2 covers 13 bases. The ends lost 0 bases at V and 12 bases at J; junction bases unmatched: 14. Germline V gene lookup returns CDR1 MNHEY and CDR2 SVGEGT. This CDR3 is 17 amino acids long. The CDR3 DNA follows: TGTGCCAGCAGTTACTCGCGGACTAGCGGGAGTGGGAACATTCCGTACTTC. Protein sequence: CASSYSRTSGSGNIPYF.

The chain combines TRBV6-1 with TRBJ2-7; D tentatively reads TRBD1 or TRBD2 (5 bases each). The germline V and J ends were trimmed by 7 bases and 1 base, with 14 bases remaining between them. Per the germline V gene, CDR1 is MNHNS and CDR2 is SASEGT. The length of the CDR3 is 14 residues. CDR3 in amino acids: CASIMTGTSYEQYF. The CDR3 bases are TGTGCCAGCATCATGACGGGGACGTCCTACGAGCAGTACTTC.

The chain joins TRBV29-1 to TRBJ2-7, with 10 bases identical to TRBD1. Germline trimming cut 4 bases from V and 7 bases from J; bases unmatched to any gene: 4. CDR3 length equals 12 residues. CDR1 is SQVTM and CDR2 is ANQGSEA in the germline V gene. CDR3 sequence (DNA): TGCAGCGTTGCGGGACAGGGGCGGGAGCAGTACTTC. Protein product: CSVAGQGREQYF.

This clonotype turned up a few times. The chain recombines TRBV12-3 or TRBV12-4 with TRBJ2-5, with 10 positions matching TRBD1. The CDR3 length is 15 residues. V gave up 3 bases and J gave up 4 bases; unmatched junction bases: 5. The CDR3 reads CASSFWTGGLETQYF. DNA for the CDR3: TGTGCCAGCAGTTTCTGGACAGGGGGTCTAGAGACCCAGTACTTC.

CDR3 coding DNA: TGTGCCAGCAGCGTAAACAGACCCTATGGCTACACCTTC. Translated: CASSVNRPYGYTF. V gene TRBV7-2 combines with J gene TRBJ1-2; D is uncertain. CDR1 is SGHTA and CDR2 is FQGNSA in the germline V gene. V gave up 5 bases and J gave up 4 bases, with 11 bases separating them. The CDR3 extends over 13 amino acids.

At least ten counts were recorded for this clonotype. The rearrangement uses TRBV29-1 and TRBJ2-6; D is perhaps TRBD1 (5 bases). With 4 bases removed from V and 2 bases from J, the gap between germline ends came to 9 bases. In germline, CDR1 is SQVTM, CDR2 ANQGSEA. The CDR3 extends over 14 amino acids. The CDR3, as DNA: TGCAGCGTTGTTGGGGCAACTGGGGCCAACGTCCTGACTTTC. Translating it yields CSVVGATGANVLTF.